Reported below is one T cell receptor beta chain. Its antigen is not known. The data originate from a study of cytomegalovirus exposure and HLA in healthy donors. In the PCR, 60 Vbeta and 13 Jbeta primers were used. Some clones are missing from TCRdb's copy, which holds only in-frame ones; the method was immunoSEQ multiplex PCR. Of 93,000 or so clones listed, more than 65% are singletons. Per germline, CDR1 SGHTA and CDR2 FQGTGA. CDR3 size: 14 residues. V trimming: 1 base; J trimming: 8 bases; junction bases outside the gene matches: 4. Study findings and constraints: Productive status was seen about 87% or about 30% of the time for most TCR beta V segments in an earlier analysis.

The J gene is TRBJ2-1, the V gene TRBV7-3; 8 bases line up with TRBD1. The sample was PBMCs. The clonotype was recovered from a woman younger than 35 in good health and CMV-seropositive. The CDR3, as DNA: TGTGCCAGCAGCTTAAGGCAGGGGGCCGATGAGCAGTTCTTC. Translated, it gives CASSLRQGADEQFF.